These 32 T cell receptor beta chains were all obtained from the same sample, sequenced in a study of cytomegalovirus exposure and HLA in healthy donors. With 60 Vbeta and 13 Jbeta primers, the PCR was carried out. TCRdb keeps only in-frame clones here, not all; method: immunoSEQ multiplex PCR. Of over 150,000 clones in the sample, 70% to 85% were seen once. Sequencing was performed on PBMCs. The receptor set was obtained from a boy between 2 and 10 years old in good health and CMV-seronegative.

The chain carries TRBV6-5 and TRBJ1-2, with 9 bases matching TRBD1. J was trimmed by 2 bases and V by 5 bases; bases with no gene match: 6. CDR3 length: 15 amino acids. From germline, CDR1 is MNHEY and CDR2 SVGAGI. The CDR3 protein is CASSTTGTGNYGYTF. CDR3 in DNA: TGTGCCAGCAGTACTACCGGGACAGGGAACTATGGCTACACCTTC.

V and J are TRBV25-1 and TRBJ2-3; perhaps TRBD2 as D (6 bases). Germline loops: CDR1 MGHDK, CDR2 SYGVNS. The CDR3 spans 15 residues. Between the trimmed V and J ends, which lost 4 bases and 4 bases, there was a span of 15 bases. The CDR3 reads CASSAGRRRADTQYF. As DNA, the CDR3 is TGTGCCAGCAGTGCCGGGAGACGGCGGGCAGATACGCAGTATTTT. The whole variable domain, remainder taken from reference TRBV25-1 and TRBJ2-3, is EADIYQTPRYLVIGTGKKITLECSQTMGHDKMYWYQQDPGMELHLIHYSYGVNSTEKGDLSSESTVSRIRTEHFPLTLESARPSHTSQYLCASSAGRRRADTQYFGPGTRLTVL.

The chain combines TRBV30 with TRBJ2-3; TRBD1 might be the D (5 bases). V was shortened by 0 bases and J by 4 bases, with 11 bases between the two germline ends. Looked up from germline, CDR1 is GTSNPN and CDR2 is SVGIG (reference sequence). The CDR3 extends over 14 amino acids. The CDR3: CAWSVVGDPDTQYF. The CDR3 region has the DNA TGTGCCTGGAGTGTCGTAGGGGATCCAGATACGCAGTATTTT.

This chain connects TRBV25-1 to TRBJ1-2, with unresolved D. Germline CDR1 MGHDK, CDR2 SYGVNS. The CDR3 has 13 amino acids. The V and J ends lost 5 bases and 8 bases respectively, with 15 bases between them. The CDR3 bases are TGTGCCAGCAGTAGTGGCTCCGCTCGCGGCTACACCTTC. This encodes CASSSGSARGYTF.

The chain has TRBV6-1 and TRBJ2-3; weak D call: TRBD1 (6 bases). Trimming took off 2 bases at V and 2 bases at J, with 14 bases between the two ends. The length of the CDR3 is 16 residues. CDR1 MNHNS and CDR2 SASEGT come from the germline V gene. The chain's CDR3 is CASSELAGAYTDTQYF. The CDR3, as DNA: TGTGCCAGCAGTGAATTGGCAGGGGCCTACACAGATACGCAGTATTTT.

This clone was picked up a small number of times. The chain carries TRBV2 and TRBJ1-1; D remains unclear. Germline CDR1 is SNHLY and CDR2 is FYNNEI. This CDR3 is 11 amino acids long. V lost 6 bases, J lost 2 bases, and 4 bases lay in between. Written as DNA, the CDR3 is TGTGCCAGCAGCTTCAACACTGAAGCTTTCTTT. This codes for CASSFNTEAFF.

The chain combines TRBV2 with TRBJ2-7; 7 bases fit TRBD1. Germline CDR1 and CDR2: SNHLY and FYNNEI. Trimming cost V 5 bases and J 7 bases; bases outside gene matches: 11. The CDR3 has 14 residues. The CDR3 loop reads CASSLRDRPREQYF. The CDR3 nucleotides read TGTGCCAGCAGTCTTCGGGACAGACCTCGGGAGCAGTACTTC.

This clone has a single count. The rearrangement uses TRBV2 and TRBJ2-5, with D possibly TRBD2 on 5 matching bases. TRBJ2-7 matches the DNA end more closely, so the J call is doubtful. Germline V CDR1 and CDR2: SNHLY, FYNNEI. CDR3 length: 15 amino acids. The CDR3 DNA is TGTGCCAGCAGAGCCCGGGGTCTCCTGTCCTACGAGCAGTACTTC. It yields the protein CASRARGLLSYEQYF.

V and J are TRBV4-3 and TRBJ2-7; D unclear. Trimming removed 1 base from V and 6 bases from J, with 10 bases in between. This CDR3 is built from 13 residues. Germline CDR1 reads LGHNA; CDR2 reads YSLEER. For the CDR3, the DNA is TGCGCCAGCAGCCAAGTTTTACACGCCGAGCAGTACTTC. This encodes CASSQVLHAEQYF.

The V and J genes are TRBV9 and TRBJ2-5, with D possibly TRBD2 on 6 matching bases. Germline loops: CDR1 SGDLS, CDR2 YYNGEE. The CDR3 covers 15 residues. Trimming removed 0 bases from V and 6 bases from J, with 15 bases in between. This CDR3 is CASSVGGTVAKTQYF. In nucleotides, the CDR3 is TGTGCCAGCAGCGTAGGAGGGACTGTCGCGAAGACCCAGTACTTC.

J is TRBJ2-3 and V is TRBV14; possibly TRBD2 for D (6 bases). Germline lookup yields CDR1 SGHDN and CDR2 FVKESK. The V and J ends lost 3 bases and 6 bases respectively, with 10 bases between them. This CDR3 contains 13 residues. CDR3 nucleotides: TGTGCCAGCAGCCAGGGGACTTACGATACGCAGTATTTT. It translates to CASSQGTYDTQYF.

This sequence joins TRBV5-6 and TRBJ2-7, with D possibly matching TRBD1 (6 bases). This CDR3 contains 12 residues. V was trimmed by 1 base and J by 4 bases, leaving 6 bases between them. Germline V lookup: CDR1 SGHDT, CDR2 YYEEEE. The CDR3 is CASSLTGYEQYF. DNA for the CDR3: TGTGCCAGCAGCTTGACAGGGTACGAGCAGTACTTC.

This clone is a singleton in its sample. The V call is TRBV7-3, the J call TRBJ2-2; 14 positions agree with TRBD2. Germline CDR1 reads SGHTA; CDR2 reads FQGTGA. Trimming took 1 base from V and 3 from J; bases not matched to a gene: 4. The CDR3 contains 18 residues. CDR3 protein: CASSLIPGLAGDTGELFF. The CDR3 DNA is TGTGCCAGCAGCTTAATTCCGGGACTAGCGGGGGACACCGGGGAGCTGTTTTTT.

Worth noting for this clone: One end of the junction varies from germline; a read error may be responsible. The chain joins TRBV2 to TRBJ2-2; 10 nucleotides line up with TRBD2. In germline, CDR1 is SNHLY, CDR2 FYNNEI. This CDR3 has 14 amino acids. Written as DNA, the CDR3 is TGTGCCAGCAGTGCGAGCGGGGGGGCCGGGGAGCTATTTTTT. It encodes CASSASGGAGELFF.

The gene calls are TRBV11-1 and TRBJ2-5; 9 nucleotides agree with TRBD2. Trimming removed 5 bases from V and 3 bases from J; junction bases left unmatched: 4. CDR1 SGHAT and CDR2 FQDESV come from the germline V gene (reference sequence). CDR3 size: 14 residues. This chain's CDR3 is CASSPRLAEETQYF. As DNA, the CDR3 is TGTGCCAGCAGCCCCCGACTAGCGGAAGAGACCCAGTACTTC.

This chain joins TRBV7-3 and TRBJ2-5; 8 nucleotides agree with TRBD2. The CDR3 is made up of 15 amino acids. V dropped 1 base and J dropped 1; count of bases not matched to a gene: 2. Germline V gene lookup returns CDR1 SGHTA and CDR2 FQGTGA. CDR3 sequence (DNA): TGTGCCAGCAGCTTAATGGGGACTAGCCAAGAGACCCAGTACTTC. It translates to CASSLMGTSQETQYF. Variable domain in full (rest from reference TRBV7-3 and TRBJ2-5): GAGVSQTPSNKVTEKGKYVELRCDPISGHTALYWYRQSLGQGPEFLIYFQGTGAADDSGLPNDRFFAVRPEGSVSTLKIQRTERGDSAVYLCASSLMGTSQETQYFGPGTRLLVL.

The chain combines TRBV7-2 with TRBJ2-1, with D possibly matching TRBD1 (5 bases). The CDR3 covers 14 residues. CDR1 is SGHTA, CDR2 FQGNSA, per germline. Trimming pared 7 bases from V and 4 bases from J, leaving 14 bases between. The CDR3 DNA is TGTGCCAGCAACACAGGTGGTTGGTACAATGAGCAGTTCTTC. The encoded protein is CASNTGGWYNEQFF.

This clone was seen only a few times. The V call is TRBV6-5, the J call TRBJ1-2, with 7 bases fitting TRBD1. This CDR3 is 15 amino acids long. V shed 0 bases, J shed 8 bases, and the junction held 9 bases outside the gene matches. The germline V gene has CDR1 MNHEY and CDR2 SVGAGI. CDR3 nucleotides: TGTGCCAGCAGTTACTCAGGACAGGATCTTCGGGGCTACACCTTC. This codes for CASSYSGQDLRGYTF.

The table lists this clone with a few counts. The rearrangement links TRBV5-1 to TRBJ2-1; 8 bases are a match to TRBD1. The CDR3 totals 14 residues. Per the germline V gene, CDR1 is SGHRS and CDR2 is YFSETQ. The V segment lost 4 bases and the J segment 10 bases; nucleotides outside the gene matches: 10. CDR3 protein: CASSRTDRVGEQFF. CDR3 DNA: TGCGCCAGCAGCCGGACGGACAGGGTCGGGGAGCAGTTCTTC.

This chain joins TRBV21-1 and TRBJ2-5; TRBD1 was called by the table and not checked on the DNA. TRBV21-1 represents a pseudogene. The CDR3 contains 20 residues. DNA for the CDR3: TGTGCCAGCAGCAATAAGGCGGGACAGGGTATCCAAAGGGGGGAAGAGACCCAGTACTTC. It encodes CASSNKAGQGIQRGEETQYF.

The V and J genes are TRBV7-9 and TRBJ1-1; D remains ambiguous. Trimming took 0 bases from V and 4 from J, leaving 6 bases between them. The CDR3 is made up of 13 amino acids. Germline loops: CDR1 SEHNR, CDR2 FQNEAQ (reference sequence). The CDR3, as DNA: TGTGCCAGCAGCTTAGCGTCGGGCACTGAAGCTTTCTTT. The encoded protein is CASSLASGTEAFF.

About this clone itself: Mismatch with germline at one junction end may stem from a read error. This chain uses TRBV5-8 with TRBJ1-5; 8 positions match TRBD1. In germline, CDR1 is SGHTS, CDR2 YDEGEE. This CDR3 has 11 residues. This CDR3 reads CASSSGQGGYF. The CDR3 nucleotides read TGTGCCAGCAGCTCCGGACAGGGTGGGTATTTT.

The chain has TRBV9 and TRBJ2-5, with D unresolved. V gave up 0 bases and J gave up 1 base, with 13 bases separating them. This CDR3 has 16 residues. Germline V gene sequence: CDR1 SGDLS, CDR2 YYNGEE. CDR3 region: CASSVGARSFQETQYF. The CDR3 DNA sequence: TGTGCCAGCAGCGTAGGGGCCAGGTCGTTCCAAGAGACCCAGTACTTC.

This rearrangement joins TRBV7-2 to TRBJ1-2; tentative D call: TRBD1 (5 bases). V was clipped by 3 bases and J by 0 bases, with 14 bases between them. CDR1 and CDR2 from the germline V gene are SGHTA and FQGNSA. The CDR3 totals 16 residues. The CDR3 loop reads CASSLGGGNSNYGYTF. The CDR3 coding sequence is TGTGCCAGCAGCTTGGGCGGGGGGAACTCTAACTATGGCTACACCTTC.

CDR3 protein: CASSHSSGSADTQYF. CDR3 coding DNA: TGCGCCAGCAGTCATAGTTCGGGGTCCGCAGATACGCAGTATTTT. This chain uses TRBV4-1 with TRBJ2-3; D is perhaps TRBD2 (5 bases). V shed 6 bases and J shed 4 bases, with 17 bases lying between them. Germline values: CDR1 MGHRA, CDR2 YSYEKL. The CDR3 contains 15 residues.

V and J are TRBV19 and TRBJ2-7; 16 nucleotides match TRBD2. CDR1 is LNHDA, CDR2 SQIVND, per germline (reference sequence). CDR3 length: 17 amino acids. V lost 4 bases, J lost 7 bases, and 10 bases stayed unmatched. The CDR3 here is CASSTLGLAGGLGEQYF. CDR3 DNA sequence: TGTGCCAGTAGTACCCTGGGACTAGCGGGGGGGCTCGGGGAGCAGTACTTC.

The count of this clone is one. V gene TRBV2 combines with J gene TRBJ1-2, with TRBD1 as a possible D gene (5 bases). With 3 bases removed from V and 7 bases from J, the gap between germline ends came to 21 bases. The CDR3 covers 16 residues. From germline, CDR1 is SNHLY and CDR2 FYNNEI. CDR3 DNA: TGTGCCAGCAGTGATCCGGGGGGAAAATGGCTCAGTGGCTACACCTTC. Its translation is CASSDPGGKWLSGYTF.

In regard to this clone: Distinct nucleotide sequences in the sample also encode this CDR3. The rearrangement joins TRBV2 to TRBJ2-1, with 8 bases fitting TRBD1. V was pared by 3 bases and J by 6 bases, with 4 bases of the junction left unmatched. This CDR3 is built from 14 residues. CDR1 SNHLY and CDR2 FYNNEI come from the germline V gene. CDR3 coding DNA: TGTGCCAGCAGTGAGGACAGGGTTAGCAATGAGCAGTTCTTC. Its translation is CASSEDRVSNEQFF.

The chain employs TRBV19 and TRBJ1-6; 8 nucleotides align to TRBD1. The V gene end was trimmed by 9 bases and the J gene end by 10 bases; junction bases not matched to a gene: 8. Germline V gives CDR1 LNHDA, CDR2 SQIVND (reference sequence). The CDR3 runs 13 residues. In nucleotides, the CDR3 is TGTGCCAGCAGAACAGGGGGTGAGTCACCCCTCCACTTT. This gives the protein CASRTGGESPLHF.

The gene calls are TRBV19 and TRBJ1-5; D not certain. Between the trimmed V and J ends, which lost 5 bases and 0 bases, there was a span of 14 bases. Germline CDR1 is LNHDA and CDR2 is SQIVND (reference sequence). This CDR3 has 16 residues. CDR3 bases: TGTGCCAGTAGTTATCCAACAGAGAATAGCAATCAGCCCCAGCATTTT. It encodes CASSYPTENSNQPQHF.

The CDR3 reads CASSRRRGGTDTQYF. CDR3 DNA: TGTGCCAGCAGTCGTAGGCGGGGGGGCACAGATACGCAGTATTTT. This chain uses TRBV7-9 with TRBJ2-3; 8 bases are shared with TRBD2. Germline CDR1 and CDR2: SEHNR and FQNEAQ (reference sequence). Germline trimming cut 6 bases from V and 1 base from J; bases unmatched to any gene: 6. The CDR3 has 15 residues.

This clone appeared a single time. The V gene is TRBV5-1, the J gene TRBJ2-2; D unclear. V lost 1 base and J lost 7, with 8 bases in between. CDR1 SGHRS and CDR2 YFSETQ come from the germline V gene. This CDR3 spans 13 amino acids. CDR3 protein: CASSLLVNGELFF. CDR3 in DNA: TGCGCCAGCAGCTTGCTCGTTAACGGGGAGCTGTTTTTT.